Detailed here is one TCR beta chain. This record belongs to a study of T-cell reconstitution after alpha-beta-depleted transplantation in children. Preparation of the TCRbeta library used unique molecular identifiers. TCRdb re-called the PCR reads through MiXCR, storing one row per CDR3 protein. The data contain 440,000 or so distinct CDR3 sequences, approximately 41% of them singletons. This sequence was found in a girl aged 2-10 years with aplastic anemia, due to receive a stem cell transplant. The sequenced sample was PBMCs, obtained before TCRalphabeta/CD19-depleted stem cell transplant.

The DNA for the CDR3 is TGCAGTGCTAGAGAGCCTAGCGGGAGTACCAGCAATGAGCAGTTCTTC. Protein product: CSAREPSGSTSNEQFF. The chain links TRBV20-1 to TRBJ2-1, with 10 bases aligning to TRBD2. Germline CDR1 and CDR2: DFQATT and SNEGSKA (reference sequence). V lost 0 bases, J lost 6 bases, and 8 bases stayed unmatched. This CDR3 has 16 amino acids.